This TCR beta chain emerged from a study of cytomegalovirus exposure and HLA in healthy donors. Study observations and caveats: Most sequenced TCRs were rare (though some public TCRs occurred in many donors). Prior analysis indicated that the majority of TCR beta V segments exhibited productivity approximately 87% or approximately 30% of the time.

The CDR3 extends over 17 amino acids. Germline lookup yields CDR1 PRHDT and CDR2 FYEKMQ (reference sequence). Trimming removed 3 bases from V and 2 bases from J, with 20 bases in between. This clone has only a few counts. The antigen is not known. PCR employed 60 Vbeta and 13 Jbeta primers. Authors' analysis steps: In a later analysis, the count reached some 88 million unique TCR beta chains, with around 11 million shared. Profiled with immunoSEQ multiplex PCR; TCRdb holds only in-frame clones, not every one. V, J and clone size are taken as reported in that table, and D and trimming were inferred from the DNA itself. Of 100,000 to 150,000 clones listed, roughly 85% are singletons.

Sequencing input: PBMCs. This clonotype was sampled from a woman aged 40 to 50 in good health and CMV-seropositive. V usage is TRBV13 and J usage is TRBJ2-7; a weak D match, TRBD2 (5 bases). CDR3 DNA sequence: TGTGCCAGCAGCTTGGGGAGTATGGGCGCGTATGCCTACGAGCAGTACTTC. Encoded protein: CASSLGSMGAYAYEQYF.